This T cell receptor beta chain was retrieved from a study of beta chain features in type 1 diabetes. General study results and limits: The similarity of naive, central memory and Treg TCRB repertoires appeared greater among patients than among healthy donors.

Per germline, CDR1 GTSNPN and CDR2 SVGIG (reference sequence). The CDR3 has 16 amino acids. The ends lost 2 bases at V and 8 bases at J; junction bases unmatched: 13. Sequenced material consisted of expressed TCRB transcripts (all of the isolated RNA was reverse transcribed). An average of around 3.5 million reads was obtained for naive, central memory and regulatory T cell samples. The table came from immunoSEQ multiplex PCR; TCRdb's copy has only in-frame clones and leaves some out. The sample includes roughly 500,000 clones, 30% seen only once; the top ten take 0.05% to 0.065%. As regards this clone: Its target is not known.

The sample taken for sequencing was naive CD4+ T cells from blood. This chain connects TRBV30 to TRBJ2-1; 9 bases line up with TRBD2. The receptor was isolated from a man between 18 and 29 years old in good health. CDR3 bases: TGTGCCTGGAGTCCTCGGGGCGGGAGGGCTCCCCATGAGCAGTTCTTC. Its translation is CAWSPRGGRAPHEQFF. Full variable domain (missing parts from reference TRBV30 and TRBJ2-1): SQTIHQWPATLVQPVGSPLSLECTVEGTSNPNLYWYRQAAGRGLQLLFYSVGIGQISSEVPQNLSASRPQDRQFILSSKKLLLSDSGFYLCAWSPRGGRAPHEQFFGPGTRLTVL.